This TCR beta chain was identified in a study of T cells after yellow fever vaccination. Study summary: SMART-Seq v4 Ultra Low Input served to prepare low-cell-number fractions. Whole-study results and caveats: Abundant clonotypes from the bulk population could have been carried over as contaminants into FACS-sorted repertoires. Booster sampling recovered most clones from primary vaccination (under 98% CD4, just over 85% CD8).

The authors made TCR cDNA by 5'RACE template switching, adding a universal primer site and UMIs. TCRdb redid the calling of the 5' RACE reads with MiXCR, one entry per CDR3 protein. The profile covers 250,000 to 400,000 distinct CDR3 sequences, with roughly 4.3% appearing a single time and roughly 21% taken by the ten largest. About this clonotype itself: Antigen unknown.

This TCR was sampled from a man younger than 35 who received the YFV17D yellow fever vaccine. The input for sequencing was PBMCs, taken 15 days after the yellow fever booster vaccination.

CDR3 sequence: CASSPRKVYYEQYF. The DNA of the CDR3 is TGTGCCAGCAGCCCCCGGAAAGTCTACTACGAGCAGTACTTC. The rearrangement links TRBV6-5 to TRBJ2-7; D not certain. Between the trimmed V and J ends, which lost 6 bases and 3 bases, there was a span of 15 bases. Germline V gene data show CDR1 as MNHEY and CDR2 as SVGAGI. The CDR3 is 14 amino acids.